This record covers a single T cell receptor beta chain. Its antigen is unknown. These data originate in a study of monozygotic twins with inflammatory bowel disease (dated by TCRdb to the late 2010s). Background on the whole study: The complete study included around 30 monozygotic twin pairs: 19 IBD-discordant Danish pairs and nine German pairs, of which four were IBD-concordant and five were IBD-discordant. Disease-associated traits were sought mainly through comparisons between IBD patients and their genetically identical healthy co-twins within discordant pairs. Each individual had, on average, about 151 000 unique TCRalpha sequences and 181 000 unique TCRbeta sequences available for analysis.

From each donor, a roughly 2.6 ml peripheral blood sample was collected into PAXgene tubes and stored at -80 degrees C. Without any T cell sorting, total RNA was extracted from whole blood using the PAXgene blood miRNA kit on an automated QIAcube. Deep TCRalpha and TCRbeta repertoire profiling with unique molecular barcoding was performed on peripheral blood of monozygotic twin pairs concordant or discordant for inflammatory bowel disease. Smoking habits were recorded for all twin pairs, and each individual was classified as a current, former or never smoker. The receptor library was made with 5' RACE. Each TCR library was prepared from about 3.5 ug of total RNA. For each sample, cDNA synthesis with SMARTScribe reverse transcriptase was split into eight separate reactions. During cDNA synthesis, template switching was used to introduce unique molecular identifiers that contained a 6-nucleotide sample barcode. Two nested PCRs of 16 and 9 cycles amplified the TCRalpha and TCRbeta cDNA, and bead purification followed each PCR. Before amplification, the cDNA was both treated with uracil DNA-glycosylase and purified with the QIAquick PCR purification kit. The second PCR was the step at which Illumina TruSeq-compatible adapters and sample-specific barcodes were added. Library quality and concentration were checked on TapeStation and Qubit, and libraries were pooled at approximately 5 ng each. The pooled libraries were sequenced with 2 x 100 bp reads and custom sequencing primers on an Illumina HiSeq2500 single-index Rapid Run. The authors' analysis ran thus. PCR and sequencing errors were corrected by UMI-based consensus assembly using MiGEC version 1.2.6. V(D)J alignment, clonotype assembly and CDR3 extraction were performed with MiXCR version 2.1.1. To normalise gene usage, clonotype sharing and MAIT/NKT TCR abundance, the analysis used the top 1000, 10 000 and 20 000 clonotypes per sample. After downsampling to 27 000 UMIs, diversity was calculated as the inverse Simpson index using the vegan R package. Paired Mann-Whitney U tests were applied to discordant twin pairs, and Benjamini-Hochberg correction was used for multiple testing. The reads, reprocessed by TCRdb, yield one row per CDR3 protein sequence and no DNA. TCRdb, not the authors, supplied the V and J calls. The sample's table lists a count of around 150,000 distinct CDR3 sequences. The top ten clonotypes cover roughly 2.3% of the sample.

Summary of the overall study and its limitations: The analysis was unable to tell apart different T cell subtypes. Concordant and discordant twins showed no difference in repertoire similarity, possibly because of limited statistical power. TCRbeta repertoire diversity, by inverse Simpson index, was decreased in IBD patients compared with their healthy co-twins. IBD patients shared fewer clonotypes with other individuals than healthy twins did, most markedly in patients showing signs of disease activity. Differing immunosuppressive treatments among patients may have added background noise and inter-individual variability to the repertoires. No single strong signal or clonotype linked to IBD turned up in the results, so the idea that one exists was not supported.

The CDR3 has 16 amino acids, counting the end cysteine and phenylalanine. Only the protein is on record. CDR1 and CDR2, looked up from the germline V gene, are SGHNT and YENEEA. Sequenced sample: blood. The receptor chain draws on TRBV11-3 and TRBJ2-2; the D gene TCRdb calls, TRBD1, cannot be checked with no DNA. The receptor was isolated from a human donor with ulcerative colitis or Crohn's disease, or a healthy co-twin of an affected twin (not recorded which). This receptor has the CDR3 CASSPFMGLGTGELFF.